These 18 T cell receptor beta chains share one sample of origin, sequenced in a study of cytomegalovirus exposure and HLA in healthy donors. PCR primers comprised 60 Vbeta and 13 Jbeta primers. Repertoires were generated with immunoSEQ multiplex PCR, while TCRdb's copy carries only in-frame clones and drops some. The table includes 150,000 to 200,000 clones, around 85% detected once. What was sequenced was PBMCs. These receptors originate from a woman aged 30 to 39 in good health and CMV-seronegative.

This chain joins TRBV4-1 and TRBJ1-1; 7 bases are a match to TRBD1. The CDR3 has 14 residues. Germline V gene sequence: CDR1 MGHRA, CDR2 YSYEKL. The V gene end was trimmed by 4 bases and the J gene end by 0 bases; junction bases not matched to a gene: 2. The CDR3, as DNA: TGCGCCAGCAGCCTGGGACAGATGAACACTGAAGCTTTCTTT. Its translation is CASSLGQMNTEAFF.

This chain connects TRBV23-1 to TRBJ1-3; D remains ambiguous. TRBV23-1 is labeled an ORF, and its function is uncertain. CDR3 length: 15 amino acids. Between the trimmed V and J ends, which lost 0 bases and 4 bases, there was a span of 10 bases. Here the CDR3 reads CASSQSPGIGNTIYF. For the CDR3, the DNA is TGCGCCAGCAGTCAATCTCCGGGGATCGGAAACACCATATATTTT.

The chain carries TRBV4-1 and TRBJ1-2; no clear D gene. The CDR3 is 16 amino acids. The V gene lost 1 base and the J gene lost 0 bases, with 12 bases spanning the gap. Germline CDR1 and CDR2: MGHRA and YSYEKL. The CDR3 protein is CASSQGPSGTNYGYTF. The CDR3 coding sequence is TGCGCCAGCAGCCAAGGTCCGAGCGGGACTAACTATGGCTACACCTTC.

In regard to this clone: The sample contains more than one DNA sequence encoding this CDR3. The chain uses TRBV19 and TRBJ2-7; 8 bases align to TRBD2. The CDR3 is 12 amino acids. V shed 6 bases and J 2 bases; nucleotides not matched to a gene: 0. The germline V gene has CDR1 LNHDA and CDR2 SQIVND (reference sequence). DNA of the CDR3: TGTGCCAGTAGCGGGAGGGCCTACGAGCAGTACTTC. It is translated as CASSGRAYEQYF. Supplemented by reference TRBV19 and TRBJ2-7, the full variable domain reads DGGITQSPKYLFRKEGQNVTLSCEQNLNHDAMYWYRQDPGQGLRLIYYSQIVNDFQKGDIAEGYSVSREKKESFPLTVTSAQKNPTAFYLCASSGRAYEQYFGPGTRLTVT.

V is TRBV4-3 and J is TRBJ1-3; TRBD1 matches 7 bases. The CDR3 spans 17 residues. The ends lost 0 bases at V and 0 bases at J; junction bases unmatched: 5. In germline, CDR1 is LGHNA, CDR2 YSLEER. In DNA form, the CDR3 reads TGCGCCAGCAGCCAAGATCGGGGACAGCCCTCTGGAAACACCATATATTTT. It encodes CASSQDRGQPSGNTIYF.

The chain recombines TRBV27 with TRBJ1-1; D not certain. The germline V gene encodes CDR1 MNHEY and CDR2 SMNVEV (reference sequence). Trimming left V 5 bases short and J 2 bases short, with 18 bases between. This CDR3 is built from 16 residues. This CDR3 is CASSPRGRVGNTEAFF. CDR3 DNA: TGTGCCAGCAGTCCCCGAGGGAGGGTGGGAAACACTGAAGCTTTCTTT.

CDR3 sequence (DNA): TGTGCCAGCAGCAAAGAAAGCGGGATGGGTTCCTACGAGCAGTACTTC. Protein: CASSKESGMGSYEQYF. V usage is TRBV5-4 and J usage is TRBJ2-7; 7 bases match TRBD2. The CDR3 is 16 residues long. Germline lookup yields CDR1 SGHNT and CDR2 YYREEE (reference sequence). With V trimmed by 4 bases and J by 1 base, 11 bases remained unmatched.

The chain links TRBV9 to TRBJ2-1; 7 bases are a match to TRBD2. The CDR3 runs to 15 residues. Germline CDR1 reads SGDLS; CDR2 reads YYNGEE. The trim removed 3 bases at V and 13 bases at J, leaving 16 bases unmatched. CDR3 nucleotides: TGTGCCAGCAGCGGAGCCCCCACCCCCTCTAGCGGTCAGTTCTTC. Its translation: CASSGAPTPSSGQFF.

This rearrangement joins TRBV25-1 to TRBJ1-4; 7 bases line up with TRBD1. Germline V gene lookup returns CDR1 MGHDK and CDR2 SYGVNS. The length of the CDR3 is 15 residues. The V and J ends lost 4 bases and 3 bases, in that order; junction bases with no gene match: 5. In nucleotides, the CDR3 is TGTGCCAGCAGTGTTGGGACAGTCGCTAATGAAAAACTGTTTTTT. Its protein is CASSVGTVANEKLFF.

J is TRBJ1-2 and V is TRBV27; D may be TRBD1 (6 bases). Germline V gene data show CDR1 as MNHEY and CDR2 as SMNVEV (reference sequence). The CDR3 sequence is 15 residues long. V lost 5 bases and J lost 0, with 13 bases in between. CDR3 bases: TGTGCCAGCAGTCCCACAGGGAAAGCTAACTATGGCTACACCTTC. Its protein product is CASSPTGKANYGYTF.

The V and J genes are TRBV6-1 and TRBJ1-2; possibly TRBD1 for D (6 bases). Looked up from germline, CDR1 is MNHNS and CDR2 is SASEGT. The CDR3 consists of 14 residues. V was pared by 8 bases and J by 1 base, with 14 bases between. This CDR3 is CASQKGGLNYGYTF. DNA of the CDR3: TGTGCCAGCCAAAAGGGGGGGCTTAACTATGGCTACACCTTC.

CDR3 protein: CAWSLTGVVGEQYF. CDR3 DNA sequence: TGTGCCTGGTCACTGACGGGAGTGGTGGGGGAGCAGTACTTC. The J gene is TRBJ2-5, the V gene TRBV30, with D possibly matching TRBD2 (6 bases). CDR1 is GTSNPN and CDR2 is SVGIG in the germline V gene (reference sequence). V was clipped by 5 bases and J by 11 bases, with 24 bases between them. The CDR3 runs to 14 residues.

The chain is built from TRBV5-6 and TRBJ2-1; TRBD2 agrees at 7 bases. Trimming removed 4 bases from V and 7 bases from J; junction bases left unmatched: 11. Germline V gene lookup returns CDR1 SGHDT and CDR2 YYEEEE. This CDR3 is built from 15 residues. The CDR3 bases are TGTGCCAGCAGCCGGGAATGGGACTACGTGAATGAGCAGTTCTTC. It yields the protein CASSREWDYVNEQFF.

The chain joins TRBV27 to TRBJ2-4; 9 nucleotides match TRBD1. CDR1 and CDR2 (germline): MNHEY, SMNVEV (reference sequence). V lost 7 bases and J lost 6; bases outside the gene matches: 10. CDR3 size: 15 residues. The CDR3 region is CASNPPGTGRNIQYF. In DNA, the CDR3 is TGTGCCAGCAACCCCCCCGGGACAGGGAGAAACATTCAGTACTTC.

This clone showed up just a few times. The CDR3 reads CAWSVGTSAGELFF. DNA of the CDR3: TGTGCCTGGAGTGTAGGGACTAGCGCCGGGGAGCTGTTTTTT. This rearrangement joins TRBV30 to TRBJ2-2; 10 bases are shared with TRBD2. Trimming cost V 0 bases and J 6 bases; bases outside gene matches: 1. This CDR3 is 14 amino acids long. Germline V gives CDR1 GTSNPN, CDR2 SVGIG (reference sequence).

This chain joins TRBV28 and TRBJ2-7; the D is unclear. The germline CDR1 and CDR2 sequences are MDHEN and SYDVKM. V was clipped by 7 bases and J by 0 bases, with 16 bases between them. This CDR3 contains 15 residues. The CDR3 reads CASTPRRRSSYEQYF. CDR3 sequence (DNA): TGTGCCAGCACCCCTCGGAGACGAAGCTCCTACGAGCAGTACTTC.

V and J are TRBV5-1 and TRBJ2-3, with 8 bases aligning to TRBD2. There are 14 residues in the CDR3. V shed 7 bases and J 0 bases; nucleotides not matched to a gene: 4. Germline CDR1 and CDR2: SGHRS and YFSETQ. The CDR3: CASRAGASTDTQYF. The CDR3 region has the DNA TGCGCCAGCCGAGCGGGAGCTAGCACAGATACGCAGTATTTT.

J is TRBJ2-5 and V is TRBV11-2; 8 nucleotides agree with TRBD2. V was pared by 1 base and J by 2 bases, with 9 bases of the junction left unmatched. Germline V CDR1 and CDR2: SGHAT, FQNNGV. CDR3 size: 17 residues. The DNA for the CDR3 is TGTGCCAGCAGCTTAGGGGTAGCGGGACCTCTTCAAGAGACCCAGTACTTC. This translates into CASSLGVAGPLQETQYF.